This T cell receptor (beta chain) was observed in a study of OX40 agonist ivuxolimab in advanced cancers. Broader study findings: Which antigen the expanded peripheral T cells recognized is unknown. Relatively little clonal expansion, among the lowest observed, appeared in partial responders at 0.1-3.0 mg/kg.

For this clone: Its matching antigen is unknown.

Only in-frame clones appear in the TCRdb table, and some are missing; sequencing was by immunoSEQ multiplex PCR. The sample lists around 56,000 clones, 80% to 90% occurring once. The J segment lost 2 bases and the V segment lost 0 bases, leaving 3 bases of the junction unmatched. The CDR3 consists of 15 residues. Germline V gives CDR1 MNHEY, CDR2 SVGAGI. Specimen: CD4+ or CD8+ T cells sorted from blood, collected in a trial of the OX40 agonist ivuxolimab. The TCR originated in an adult with an advanced solid tumor such as melanoma, head and neck, liver or kidney cancer. V and J are TRBV6-5 and TRBJ2-7; TRBD1 matches at 8 bases. CDR3 loop: CASSYSDRGTYEQYF. The CDR3 region has the DNA TGTGCCAGCAGTTACTCAGACAGGGGAACCTACGAGCAGTACTTC.